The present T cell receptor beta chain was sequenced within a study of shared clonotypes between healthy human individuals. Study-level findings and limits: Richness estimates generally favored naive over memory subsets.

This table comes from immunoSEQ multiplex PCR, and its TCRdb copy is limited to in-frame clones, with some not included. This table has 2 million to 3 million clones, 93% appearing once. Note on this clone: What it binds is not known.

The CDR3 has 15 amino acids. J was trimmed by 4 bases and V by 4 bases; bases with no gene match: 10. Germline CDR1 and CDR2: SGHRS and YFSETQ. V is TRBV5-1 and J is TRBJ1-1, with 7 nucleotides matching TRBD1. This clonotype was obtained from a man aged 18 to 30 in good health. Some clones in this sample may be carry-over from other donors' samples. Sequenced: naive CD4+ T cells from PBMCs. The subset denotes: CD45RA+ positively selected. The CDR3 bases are TGCGCCAGCAGCATGCGACAGGGTGGGCCCACTGAAGCTTTCTTT. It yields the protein CASSMRQGGPTEAFF.